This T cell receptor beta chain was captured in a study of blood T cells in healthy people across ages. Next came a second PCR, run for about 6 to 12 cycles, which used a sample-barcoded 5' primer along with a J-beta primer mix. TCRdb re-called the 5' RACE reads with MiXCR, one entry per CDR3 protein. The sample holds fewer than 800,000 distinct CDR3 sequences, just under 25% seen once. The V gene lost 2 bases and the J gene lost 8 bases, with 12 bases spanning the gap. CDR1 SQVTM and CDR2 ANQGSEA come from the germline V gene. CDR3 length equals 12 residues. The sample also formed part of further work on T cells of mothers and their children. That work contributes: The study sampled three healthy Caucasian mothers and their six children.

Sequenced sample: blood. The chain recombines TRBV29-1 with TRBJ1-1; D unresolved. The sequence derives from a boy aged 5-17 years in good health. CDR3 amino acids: CSVEFGTLEAFF. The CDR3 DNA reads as TGCAGCGTTGAATTCGGCACCCTAGAAGCTTTCTTT.